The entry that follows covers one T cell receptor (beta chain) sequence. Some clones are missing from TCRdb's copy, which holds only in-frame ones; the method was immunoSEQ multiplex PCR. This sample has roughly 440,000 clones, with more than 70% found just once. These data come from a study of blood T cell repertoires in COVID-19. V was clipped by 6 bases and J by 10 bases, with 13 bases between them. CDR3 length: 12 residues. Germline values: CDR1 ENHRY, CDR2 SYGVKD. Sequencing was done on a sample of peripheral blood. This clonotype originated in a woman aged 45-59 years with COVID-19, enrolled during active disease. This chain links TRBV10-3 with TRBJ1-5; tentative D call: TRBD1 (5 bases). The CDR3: CAIRSLRGPQHF. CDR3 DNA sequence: TGTGCCATCAGGTCCCTTAGGGGTCCCCAGCATTTT.